This TCR beta chain was sequenced during a study of cytomegalovirus exposure and HLA in healthy donors. Findings and caveats of the study: TRBV6-2, TRBV6-3 and other indistinguishable V segments were excluded.

A remark on this clone: The antigen remains unidentified.

In the PCR, 60 Vbeta and 13 Jbeta primers were used. Assay used: immunoSEQ multiplex PCR; TCRdb lists only in-frame clones, some missing. The sample carries about 200,000 clones, about four fifths recorded once. This CDR3 is 15 amino acids long. V lost 6 bases, J lost 3 bases, and 10 bases stayed unmatched. Germline V gene lookup returns CDR1 MNHNY and CDR2 SVGAGI (reference sequence). The source of this sequence is a woman aged 18-35 years in good health and CMV-seronegative. The chain joins TRBV6-6 to TRBJ2-7; 8 bases match TRBD1. The material sequenced was PBMCs. In DNA form, the CDR3 reads TGTGCCAGCAGGGCTGGACAGGGAACACACTACGAGCAGTACGTC. It is translated as CASRAGQGTHYEQYV.